This T cell receptor (beta chain) was recorded in a study of OX40 agonist ivuxolimab in advanced cancers. Across the whole study: The dose of intravenous ivuxolimab that patients received every 2 weeks ranged from 0.01 to 10 mg/kg. Partial responses were achieved by three patients, one with hepatocellular carcinoma and two with cutaneous melanoma.

The table lists this clone with a count of one. Its antigen is unknown. General observations from the study: At 0.1 to 3.0 mg/kg, clonal expansion of CD4+ and CD8+ blood T cells had occurred by week 6. Averaged across samples, CD8+ T cells carried more expanded clones than CD4+ did.

Assay: immunoSEQ multiplex PCR; the TCRdb copy retains only in-frame clones and omits some. The repertoire has 65,000 to 85,000 clones, under 90% of them found once; the top ten carry 6.9%. This CDR3 comprises 13 residues. The ends were cut back, 6 bases at V and 3 bases at J, with 8 bases in the middle. Per germline, CDR1 SEHNR and CDR2 FQNEAQ (reference sequence). This sample comprised CD4+ or CD8+ T cells sorted from blood, obtained in a trial of the OX40 agonist ivuxolimab. The chain is built from TRBV7-9 and TRBJ1-4; D remains ambiguous. The sequence derives from an adult with an advanced solid tumor such as melanoma, head and neck, liver or kidney cancer. The CDR3 DNA sequence: TGTGCCAGCAGAAGTCCGTCTAATGAAAAACTGTTTTTT. The encoded protein is CASRSPSNEKLFF.